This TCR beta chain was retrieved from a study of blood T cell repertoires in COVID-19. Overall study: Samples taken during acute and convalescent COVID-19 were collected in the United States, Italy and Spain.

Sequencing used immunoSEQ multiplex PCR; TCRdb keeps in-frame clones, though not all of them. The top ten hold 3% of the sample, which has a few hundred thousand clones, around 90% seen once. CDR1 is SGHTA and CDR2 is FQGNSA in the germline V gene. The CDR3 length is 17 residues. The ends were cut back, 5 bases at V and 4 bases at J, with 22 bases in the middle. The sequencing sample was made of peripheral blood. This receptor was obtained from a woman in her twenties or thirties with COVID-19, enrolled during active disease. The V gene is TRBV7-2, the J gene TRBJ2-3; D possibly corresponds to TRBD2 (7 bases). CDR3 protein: CASSIQGGEVFSDTQYF. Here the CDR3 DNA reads TGTGCCAGCAGCATACAGGGAGGGGAGGTATTCTCAGATACGCAGTATTTT.